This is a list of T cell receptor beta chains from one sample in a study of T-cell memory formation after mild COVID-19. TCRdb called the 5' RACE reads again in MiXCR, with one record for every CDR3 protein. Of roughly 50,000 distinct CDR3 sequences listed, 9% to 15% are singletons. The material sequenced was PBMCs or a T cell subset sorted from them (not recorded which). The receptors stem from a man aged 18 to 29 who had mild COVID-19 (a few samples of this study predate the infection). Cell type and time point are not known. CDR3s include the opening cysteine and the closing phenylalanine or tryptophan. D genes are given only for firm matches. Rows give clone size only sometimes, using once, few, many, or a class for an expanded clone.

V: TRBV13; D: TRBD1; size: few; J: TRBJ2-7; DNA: TGTGCCAGCGGCCGGGACAGGGGCTACGAGCAGTACTTC; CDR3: CASGRDRGYEQYF
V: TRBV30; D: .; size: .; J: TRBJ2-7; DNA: TGTGCCTGGAGTGCTGGTCCTTCCTACGAGCAGTACTTC; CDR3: CAWSAGPSYEQYF
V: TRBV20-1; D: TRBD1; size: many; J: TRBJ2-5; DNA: TGCAGTGCCCGGACAGGGGGAGAGACCCAGTACTTC; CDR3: CSARTGGETQYF
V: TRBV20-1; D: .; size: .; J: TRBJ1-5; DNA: TGCAGTGCTAGAGTCGGACACGCACCCTATGGCAATCAGCCCCAGCATTTT; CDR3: CSARVGHAPYGNQPQHF
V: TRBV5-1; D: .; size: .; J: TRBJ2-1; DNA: TGCGCCAGCAGCTTCCCAGTCGGTGAGCAGTTCTTC; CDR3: CASSFPVGEQFF
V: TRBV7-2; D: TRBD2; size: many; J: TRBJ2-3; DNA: TGTGCCAGCAGAAATAGCGGGGGGGCCCCAGATACGCAGTATTTT; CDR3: CASRNSGGAPDTQYF
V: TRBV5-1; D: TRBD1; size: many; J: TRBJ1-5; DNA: TGCGCCAGCAGTCTCGGGACAGGGAATGGCCAGCCCCAGCATTTT; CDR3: CASSLGTGNGQPQHF
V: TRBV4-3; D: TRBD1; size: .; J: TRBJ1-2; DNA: TGCGCCAGCAGCCACATTGCCAGGGGGGCCTCTGGCTACACCTTC; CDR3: CASSHIARGASGYTF
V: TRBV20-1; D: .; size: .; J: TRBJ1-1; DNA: TGCAGTGCCCGGGCGAACACTGAAGCTTTCTTT; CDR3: CSARANTEAFF
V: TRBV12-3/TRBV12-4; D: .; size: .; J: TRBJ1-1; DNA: TGTGCCAGCAGTTTAGCTCTCGGGAACACTGAAGCTTTCTTT; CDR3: CASSLALGNTEAFF
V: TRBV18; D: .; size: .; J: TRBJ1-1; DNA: TGTGCCAGCTCACCACGGACAGACTTGAACACTGAAGCTTTCTTT; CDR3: CASSPRTDLNTEAFF
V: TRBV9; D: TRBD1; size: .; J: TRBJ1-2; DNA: TGTGCCAGCAGCGTAGCCCAGGGGGCGAAGGGCTACACCTTC; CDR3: CASSVAQGAKGYTF
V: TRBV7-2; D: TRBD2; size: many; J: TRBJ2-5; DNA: TGTGCCAGCAGCCGACTAGCGGGGGAAGGTTGGGAGACCCAGTACTTC; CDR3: CASSRLAGEGWETQYF
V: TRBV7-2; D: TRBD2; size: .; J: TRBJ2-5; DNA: TGTGCCAGCAGCGATCCGGGACTAGGGTCCCAGTACTTC; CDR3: CASSDPGLGSQYF
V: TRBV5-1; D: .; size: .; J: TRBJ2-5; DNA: TGCGCCAGCAGCTTTGGACGCGTGTTTGGAACCGGCAATACCCAAGAGACCCAGTACTTC; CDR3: CASSFGRVFGTGNTQETQYF
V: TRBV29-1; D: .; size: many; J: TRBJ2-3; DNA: TGCAGCGTTGAAAGTTTTGCGCAGTATTTT; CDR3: CSVESFAQYF
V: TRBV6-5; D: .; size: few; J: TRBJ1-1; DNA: TGTGCCAGCAGTTACCCCGCGGGGCGGTGGGGCACTGAAGCTTTCTTT; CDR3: CASSYPAGRWGTEAFF
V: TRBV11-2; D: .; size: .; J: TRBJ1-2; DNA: TGTGCCAGCAGCTTAGATCTACGGGACTATGGCTACACCTTC; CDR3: CASSLDLRDYGYTF
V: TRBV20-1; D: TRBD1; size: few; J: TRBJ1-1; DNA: TGCAGTGCTAGGGTGGGGGGACAGGGAGAAGCTGAAGCTTTCTTT; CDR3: CSARVGGQGEAEAFF
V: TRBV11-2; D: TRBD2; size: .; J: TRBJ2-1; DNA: TGTGCCAGCAGCCCAATCCGGGGGGAACCTTACAATGAGCAGTTCTTC; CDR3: CASSPIRGEPYNEQFF
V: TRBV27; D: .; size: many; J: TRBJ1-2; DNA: TGTGCCAGCAGTTCCGCCGGAGGCTATGGCTACACCTTC; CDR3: CASSSAGGYGYTF
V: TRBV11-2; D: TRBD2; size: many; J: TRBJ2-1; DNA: TGTGCCAGCAGCGTAGGGACTAGCGTCAATGAGCAGTTCTTC; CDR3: CASSVGTSVNEQFF
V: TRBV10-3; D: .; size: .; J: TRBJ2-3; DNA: TGTGCCATCAGTGAGTCAGCAGATACGCAGTATTTT; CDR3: CAISESADTQYF
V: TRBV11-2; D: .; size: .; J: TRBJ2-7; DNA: TGTGCCAGCAGCTTAGTTCAGGGGAACTACGAGCAGTACTTC; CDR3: CASSLVQGNYEQYF
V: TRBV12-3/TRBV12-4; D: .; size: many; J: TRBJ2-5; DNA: TGTGCCAGCAGTCCCTGGACTACCCAAGAGACCCAGTACTTC; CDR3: CASSPWTTQETQYF
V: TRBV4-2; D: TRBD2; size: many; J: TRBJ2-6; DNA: TGTGCCAGCAGCAGTAGCGGGGGGGCCTCTGGGGCCAACGTCCTGACTTTC; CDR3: CASSSSGGASGANVLTF
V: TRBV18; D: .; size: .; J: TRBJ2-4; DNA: TGTGCCAGCTCTAGAACAGGAGGAGATCTAGCCAAAAACATTCAGTACTTC; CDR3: CASSRTGGDLAKNIQYF
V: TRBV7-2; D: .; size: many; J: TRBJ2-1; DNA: TGTGCCAGCAGCCCCGCTCCGTGGGCGACCTACAATGAGCAGTTCTTC; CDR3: CASSPAPWATYNEQFF